This T cell receptor (beta chain) was observed in a study of T cell responses to AZD1222 COVID-19 vaccine. The germline V gene has CDR1 LGHNA and CDR2 YNFKEQ. The junction had 5 bases not matched to a gene; V was cut back by 1 base and J by 9 bases. This CDR3 has 14 residues. Assay used: immunoSEQ multiplex PCR; TCRdb lists only in-frame clones, some missing. The sample holds under 200,000 clones; around 90% are singletons and the top ten take over 1.5%. Sequenced material: peripheral blood, taken on day 0 of AZD1222 vaccination. This clonotype originated in an adult in good health. This chain connects TRBV4-2 to TRBJ2-4; TRBD1 matches at 8 bases. The CDR3 bases are TGTGCCAGCAGCCAAGGGACAGGGAGTTTCATTCAGTACTTC. Amino acids: CASSQGTGSFIQYF.